A selection of T cell receptor beta chains follows, all from one sample in a study of T cell responses to AZD1222 COVID-19 vaccine. Some clones are missing from TCRdb's copy, which holds only in-frame ones; the method was immunoSEQ multiplex PCR. The table has about 92,000 clones, under 90% seen once. Sequencing used peripheral blood, obtained on day 0 of AZD1222 vaccination. These receptors came from an adult in good health. The CDR3 runs from the conserved cysteine through the conserved F or W. The D gene is left open where the match is weak. Clone size, where shown, is once, few, many, or a class for clones that have expanded.

TRBV7-2,-,TRBJ2-7,-,CASSSQGRSSYEQYF,TGTGCCAGCAGCTCTCAGGGGCGGAGCTCCTACGAGCAGTACTTC
TRBV6-6,-,TRBJ1-5,-,CASSTGGGLNQPQHF,TGTGCCAGCAGTACGGGGGGGGGATTGAATCAGCCCCAGCATTTT
TRBV6-2/TRBV6-3,-,TRBJ1-2,-,CASSDGKEWEGYTF,TGTGCCAGCAGTGATGGGAAGGAATGGGAAGGCTACACCTTC
TRBV4-1,TRBD2,TRBJ2-2,-,CASSLVGLAVYTGELFF,TGCGCCAGCAGCCTCGTGGGACTAGCGGTTTACACCGGGGAGCTGTTTTTT
TRBV30,-,TRBJ1-1,-,CAWRVQGRTEAFF,TGTGCCTGGAGGGTACAGGGACGGACTGAAGCTTTCTTT
TRBV27,TRBD1,TRBJ1-1,-,CASSRDRMNTEAFF,TGTGCCAGCAGCAGGGACAGGATGAACACTGAAGCTTTCTTT
TRBV9,TRBD2,TRBJ2-3,-,CASSVTLTSGSTDTQYF,TGTGCCAGCAGCGTCACCCTGACTAGCGGGAGCACAGATACGCAGTATTTT
TRBV7-8,-,TRBJ2-7,few,CASSGTGDEQYF,TGTGCCAGCAGCGGTACGGGGGACGAGCAGTACTTC
TRBV7-9,-,TRBJ1-2,-,CASSPGDNYGYTF,TGTGCCAGCAGCCCGGGGGACAACTATGGCTACACCTTC
TRBV6-5,-,TRBJ1-2,-,CASVPRQGRNGYTF,TGTGCCAGTGTGCCGAGGCAGGGAAGGAATGGCTACACCTTC
TRBV5-1,-,TRBJ2-7,medium-sized,CASSSDGRGTYEQYF,TGCGCCAGCAGCTCGGACGGACGGGGGACCTACGAGCAGTACTTC
TRBV6-2/TRBV6-3,-,TRBJ1-1,-,CASSFRRTEAFF,TGTGCCAGCAGTTTTCGGCGAACTGAAGCTTTCTTT
TRBV20-1,-,TRBJ1-1,few,CSAYVNTEAFF,TGCAGTGCTTACGTGAACACTGAAGCTTTCTTT
TRBV7-3,-,TRBJ2-2,-,CASSLPPATNTGELFF,TGTGCCAGCAGCCTTCCCCCCGCTACGAACACCGGGGAGCTGTTTTTT
TRBV28,TRBD1,TRBJ1-5,-,CASSLYTGGYQPQHF,TGTGCCAGCAGTTTATACACAGGGGGCTATCAGCCCCAGCATTTT
TRBV19,TRBD1,TRBJ1-6,once,CASSIDREGTPLHF,TGTGCCAGTAGTATTGACAGGGAGGGAACACCCCTCCACTTT
TRBV6-5,-,TRBJ1-3,-,CASTPGGGNTIYF,TGTGCCAGCACCCCGGGAGGGGGGAACACCATATATTTT
TRBV28,-,TRBJ1-5,once,CASSLRVYPSNQPQHF,TGTGCCAGCAGTTTGCGGGTCTACCCTAGCAATCAGCCCCAGCATTTT
TRBV19,-,TRBJ1-5,-,CASRGEAGARNQPQHF,TGTGCCAGTAGAGGCGAAGCAGGGGCGCGGAATCAGCCCCAGCATTTT
TRBV6-6,-,TRBJ2-7,-,CASSYTTSFEQYF,TGTGCCAGCAGTTACACCACTAGCTTCGAGCAGTACTTC
TRBV18,TRBD1,TRBJ1-4,-,CASSPRQGVLEKLFF,TGTGCCAGCTCGCCCCGACAGGGGGTATTAGAAAAACTGTTTTTT
TRBV30,-,TRBJ1-2,once,CAWSVFGYKDRPYGYTF,TGTGCCTGGAGTGTATTCGGGTACAAAGACAGACCTTATGGCTACACCTTC
TRBV5-1,-,TRBJ1-6,-,CASSLEGPNNSPLHF,TGCGCCAGCAGCTTGGAGGGGCCAAATAATTCACCCCTCCACTTT
TRBV3-1/TRBV3-2,-,TRBJ2-3,-,CASSQEWGEVQYF,TGTGCCAGCAGCCAAGAGTGGGGGGAGGTGCAGTATTTT
TRBV27,-,TRBJ2-7,-,CASSYFPASEQYF,TGTGCCAGCAGTTACTTTCCCGCGAGTGAGCAGTACTTC
TRBV15,-,TRBJ1-5,-,CATSRDPRGRSNQPQHF,TGTGCCACCAGCAGAGATCCTCGGGGCAGGTCCAATCAGCCCCAGCATTTT
TRBV6-5,-,TRBJ1-2,-,CASSYSSRVYGYTF,TGTGCCAGCAGTTACTCGAGCAGGGTTTATGGCTACACCTTC
TRBV11-3,-,TRBJ2-2,-,CASSLSSSSGRDTGELFF,TGTGCCAGCAGCTTATCCTCTTCGTCGGGGCGGGACACCGGGGAGCTGTTTTTT
TRBV7-2,-,TRBJ1-2,-,CASSLNAVYGYTF,TGTGCCAGCAGCTTAAACGCGGTCTATGGCTACACCTTC
TRBV18,-,TRBJ1-2,-,CASSPGDRLDGYTF,TGTGCCAGCTCACCCGGAGACAGGTTGGATGGCTACACCTTC
TRBV2,TRBD2,TRBJ2-5,-,CASRPSRDYLQETQYF,TGTGCCAGCAGACCTTCTAGGGACTACCTGCAAGAGACCCAGTACTTC
TRBV4-1,-,TRBJ2-7,once,CASSQGDGLYEQYF,TGCGCCAGCAGCCAAGGGGACGGACTCTACGAGCAGTACTTC
TRBV6-1,-,TRBJ1-4,once,CASSEQVLGKLFF,TGTGCCAGCAGTGAACAGGTTCTAGGAAAACTGTTTTTT
TRBV5-6,TRBD2,TRBJ2-7,-,CASSLEVAGVVYF,TGTGCCAGCAGCTTGGAAGTAGCGGGAGTCGTGTACTTC
TRBV6-6,TRBD1,TRBJ2-7,-,CASSQTGSASYEQYF,TGTGCCAGCAGCCAGACAGGGAGTGCCTCCTACGAGCAGTACTTC
TRBV19,-,TRBJ1-6,-,CASSNLGGGLNSPLHF,TGTGCCAGTAGTAACCTAGGGGGAGGACTTAATTCACCCCTCCACTTT
TRBV10-3,-,TRBJ1-5,-,CAISEDPSNQPQHF,TGTGCCATCAGTGAGGACCCTAGCAATCAGCCCCAGCATTTT
TRBV7-2,-,TRBJ2-7,-,CASSLALGRETEQYF,TGTGCCAGCAGCTTAGCGCTAGGCAGGGAAACCGAGCAGTACTTC
TRBV29-1,-,TRBJ1-2,-,CSVEWGTNYGYTF,TGCAGCGTTGAGTGGGGGACTAACTATGGCTACACCTTC
TRBV9,TRBD2,TRBJ2-3,-,CASSVGLAGARGDTQYF,TGTGCCAGCAGCGTAGGGTTAGCGGGAGCCAGAGGAGATACGCAGTATTTT
TRBV7-2,-,TRBJ2-7,-,CASSSWGGAEEQYF,TGTGCCAGCAGCTCGTGGGGGGGGGCTGAAGAGCAGTACTTC
TRBV19,-,TRBJ1-2,-,CATKGRAGAGYGYTF,TGTGCCACCAAAGGGCGTGCGGGGGCGGGTTATGGCTACACCTTC
TRBV7-3,TRBD1,TRBJ2-2,-,CASSMDRAGELFF,TGTGCCAGCAGCATGGACAGGGCCGGGGAGCTGTTTTTT